This paragraph covers one T cell receptor (beta chain) sequence. Sequenced by immunoSEQ multiplex PCR; TCRdb stores in-frame clones only, minus some. Of 100,000 or so clones in the sample, roughly 84% were seen once. The data originate from a study of T cell responses to AZD1222 COVID-19 vaccine. The CDR3 covers 14 residues. The germline gives CDR1 MDHEN, CDR2 SYDVKM. Trimming took 5 bases from V and 8 from J; bases not matched to a gene: 7. The chain employs TRBV28 and TRBJ1-3, with 9 bases identical to TRBD1. The specimen comprised peripheral blood, sampled on day 0 of AZD1222 vaccination. The clonotype originates from an adult in good health. The DNA for the CDR3 is TGTGCCAGCAGTAACCGGGACAGGGTGGACACCATATATTTT. Its protein product is CASSNRDRVDTIYF.